The present TCR beta chain was sequenced within a study of blood T cell repertoires in COVID-19. The overall study: Samples representing acute and convalescent COVID-19 were sourced from the United States, Italy and Spain.

Adults between about 18 and 95 years of age took part from more than 20 US areas. Assignment of participants to cohorts was predicated upon participant-reported clinical history. Germline CDR1 SGHRS, CDR2 YFSETQ. The CDR3 has 14 amino acids. V dropped 2 bases and J dropped 6; count of bases not matched to a gene: 8. Assay used: immunoSEQ multiplex PCR; TCRdb lists only in-frame clones, some missing. The sample has more than 200,000 clones, 80% seen once. The receptor's source is a man in his thirties or forties with acute COVID-19. Input material: PBMCs or T cells enriched from blood (not recorded which). The chain joins TRBV5-1 to TRBJ2-7; 7 bases fit TRBD1. CDR3 DNA: TGCGCCAGCAGCTTAGGGGGCTCAAAGGGCGAGCAGTACTTC. Protein sequence: CASSLGGSKGEQYF.